The 11 T cell receptor beta chains below come from one sample, sequenced in a study of T cell responses to AZD1222 COVID-19 vaccine. TCRdb keeps only in-frame clones here, not all; method: immunoSEQ multiplex PCR. The sample lists about 120,000 clones, approximately 90% seen once, with over 8.5% in the top ten. Sequencing was performed on peripheral blood, taken on day 0 of MenACWY control vaccination. Receptor source: an adult in good health.

This sequence joins TRBV9 and TRBJ2-3; possibly TRBD1 for D (6 bases). CDR3 length: 14 residues. The V gene's germline CDR1 is SGDLS and CDR2 YYNGEE. V was cut by 2 bases and J by 5 bases, with 12 bases left in between. CDR3 residues: CASSVNRVGDTQYF. The DNA of the CDR3 is TGTGCCAGCAGCGTTAACAGGGTCGGAGATACGCAGTATTTT. The entire variable domain, with the rest obtained from reference TRBV9 and TRBJ2-3, is as follows: DSGVTQTPKHLITATGQRVTLRCSPRSGDLSVYWYQQSLDQGLQFLIQYYNGEERAKGNILERFSAQQFPDLHSELNLSSLELGDSALYFCASSVNRVGDTQYFGPGTRLTVL.

The CDR3 sequence: CASSLLRADTQYF. DNA of the CDR3: TGTGCCAGCAGCTTATTAAGGGCAGATACGCAGTATTTT. This chain connects TRBV11-2 to TRBJ2-3; D is unresolved. The CDR3 runs 13 residues. Trimming cost V 2 bases and J 4 bases, with 7 bases left between them. Germline V lookup: CDR1 SGHAT, CDR2 FQNNGV.

The rearrangement links TRBV6-5 to TRBJ2-1; 14 bases fit TRBD2. Per germline, CDR1 MNHEY and CDR2 SVGAGI. The CDR3 has 15 residues. The V gene end was trimmed by 6 bases and the J gene end by 9 bases; junction bases not matched to a gene: 7. The chain's CDR3 is CASSPGLAGGPEQFF. CDR3 DNA sequence: TGTGCCAGCAGCCCCGGACTAGCGGGAGGACCTGAGCAGTTCTTC.

The rearrangement joins TRBV12-3 or TRBV12-4 to TRBJ2-5; no firm D call. This CDR3 is 12 amino acids long. V was pared by 3 bases and J by 2 bases, with 4 bases between. The CDR3 loop reads CASSLMQETQYF. The CDR3 coding sequence is TGTGCCAGCAGTTTGATGCAAGAGACCCAGTACTTC.

V is TRBV12-3 or TRBV12-4 and J is TRBJ1-2; D is undetermined. The CDR3 has 12 amino acids. V was cut by 8 bases and J by 8 bases, with 15 bases left in between. CDR3: CASGGISGGYTF. The CDR3 DNA is TGTGCCAGCGGAGGGATCAGCGGGGGCTACACCTTC.

The chain employs TRBV6-5 and TRBJ1-1; TRBD1 is a possible D gene (5 bases). Trimming stripped 9 bases from V and 0 bases from J, with 17 bases between. The CDR3 is 15 amino acids. Germline values: CDR1 MNHEY, CDR2 SVGAGI. The CDR3 bases are TGTGCCAGTTCGATGAGGGGTTATATGAACACTGAAGCTTTCTTT. Amino acids: CASSMRGYMNTEAFF.

V and J are TRBV11-2 and TRBJ2-7, with 8 bases aligning to TRBD2. The germline V gene has CDR1 SGHAT and CDR2 FQNNGV. After removal of 3 bases from V and 7 bases from J, the junction contained 11 bases not matched to a gene. The CDR3 is 15 residues long. CDR3 DNA sequence: TGTGCCAGCAGCTTTTCGGGAGGGCCACTCGGGGAGCAGTACTTC. Translated, it gives CASSFSGGPLGEQYF.

The chain is built from TRBV7-3 and TRBJ2-7; D remains unclear. V dropped 5 bases and J dropped 6 bases, with 14 bases sitting between them. The CDR3 is 13 amino acids. Germline V gene lookup returns CDR1 SGHTA and CDR2 FQGTGA. The CDR3 nucleotides read TGTGCCAGCAGCCCGATAGTCGAAGGCGAGCAGTACTTC. Encoded protein: CASSPIVEGEQYF. The full variable domain, its missing parts supplied by reference TRBV7-3 and TRBJ2-7, is GAGVSQTPSNKVTEKGKYVELRCDPISGHTALYWYRQSLGQGPEFLIYFQGTGAADDSGLPNDRFFAVRPEGSVSTLKIQRTERGDSAVYLCASSPIVEGEQYFGPGTRLTVT.

CDR3 loop: CASSLSRVRGQPQHF. CDR3 coding DNA: TGTGCCAGTAGTCTGTCAAGGGTTAGGGGTCAGCCCCAGCATTTT. The chain employs TRBV19 and TRBJ1-5, with D tentatively TRBD1 (5 bases). The CDR3 length is 15 residues. Germline V gene data show CDR1 as LNHDA and CDR2 as SQIVND (reference sequence). The germline V and J ends were trimmed by 5 bases and 6 bases, with 17 bases remaining between them.

DNA for the CDR3: TGTGCCAGCAGCCCCCCACAGAACACTGAAGCTTTCTTT. Translation gives CASSPPQNTEAFF. The chain is built from TRBV5-4 and TRBJ1-1; D gene unclear. Deletions cut 4 bases from V and 1 base from J, with 8 bases between. Looked up from germline, CDR1 is SGHNT and CDR2 is YYREEE (reference sequence). The CDR3 contains 13 residues.

The J gene is TRBJ2-6, the V gene TRBV2; tentatively, D is TRBD1 (6 bases). Trimming left V 11 bases short and J 6 bases short, with 17 bases between. From germline, CDR1 is SNHLY and CDR2 FYNNEI. This CDR3 is 14 amino acids long. The CDR3 here is CALRTQGAANVLTF. The DNA of the CDR3 is TGTGCCCTGCGTACACAGGGAGCGGCCAACGTCCTGACTTTC.